The 16 T cell receptor beta chains below were found in one sample sequenced in a study of blood T cell repertoires in COVID-19. TCRdb's table, derived via immunoSEQ multiplex PCR, lists solely in-frame clones and lacks some. Among about 440,000 clones listed, roughly 90% were seen once. Input material: peripheral blood. These receptors were collected from a woman in her twenties or thirties with acute or convalescent COVID-19.

V gene TRBV5-8 combines with J gene TRBJ2-5; perhaps TRBD2 as D (5 bases). V gave up 0 bases and J gave up 4 bases, with 10 bases separating them. The germline V gene has CDR1 SGHTS and CDR2 YDEGEE. There are 14 residues in the CDR3. The DNA of the CDR3 is TGTGCCAGCAGCTTGGTGAGGGTACGAGAGACCCAGTACTTC. Translating it yields CASSLVRVRETQYF.

This clone was detected a few times. J is TRBJ2-1 and V is TRBV11-2; D remains unclear. V shed 5 bases and J shed 4 bases, with 12 bases lying between them. The germline gives CDR1 SGHAT, CDR2 FQNNGV. The CDR3 covers 14 residues. This CDR3 reads CASSLSPGYNEQFF. Written as DNA, the CDR3 is TGTGCCAGCAGCCTTAGCCCCGGGTACAATGAGCAGTTCTTC. Using reference TRBV11-2 and TRBJ2-1 for the parts outside the CDR3, the full variable domain is EAGVAQSPRYKIIEKRQSVAFWCNPISGHATLYWYQQILGQGPKLLIQFQNNGVVDDSQLPKDRFSAERLKGVDSTLKIQPAKLEDSAVYLCASSLSPGYNEQFFGPGTRLTVL.

This sequence joins TRBV4-1 and TRBJ1-6, with D unclear. V was shortened by 0 bases and J by 8 bases, with 17 bases between the two germline ends. CDR3 length: 17 amino acids. Germline CDR1 is MGHRA and CDR2 is YSYEKL. The CDR3: CASSQEAVLLGDSPLHF. The CDR3 coding sequence is TGCGCCAGCAGCCAAGAAGCGGTACTCCTTGGGGATTCACCCCTCCACTTT.

This clone has more than one count but fewer than ten. The chain joins TRBV19 to TRBJ1-2, with 10 bases aligning to TRBD1. The CDR3 runs to 13 residues. The junction had 7 bases not matched to a gene; V was cut back by 7 bases and J by 8 bases. CDR1 LNHDA and CDR2 SQIVND come from the germline V gene (reference sequence). CDR3 amino acids: CASKRQGANGYTF. In nucleotides, the CDR3 is TGTGCCAGTAAGAGACAGGGGGCGAACGGCTACACCTTC.

The chain joins TRBV24-1 to TRBJ1-2; D might be TRBD1 (6 bases). Germline CDR1 is KGHDR and CDR2 is SFDVKD. The length of the CDR3 is 16 residues. Trimming removed 2 bases at V and 7 bases at J, with 19 bases between. The CDR3 here is CATSDYPGAQTPGYTF. CDR3 DNA sequence: TGTGCCACCAGTGATTACCCAGGGGCCCAAACCCCTGGCTACACCTTC.

This clone was seen a handful of times. The V and J genes are TRBV5-1 and TRBJ1-2, with D maybe TRBD1 (6 bases). This CDR3 contains 14 residues. The V gene's germline CDR1 is SGHRS and CDR2 YFSETQ. Trimming shortened V by 2 bases and J by 4 bases, and 12 bases separated the two germline ends. CDR3 in DNA: TGCGCCAGCAGCTTTAGACAGGACGGCTATGGCTACACCTTC. Translation: CASSFRQDGYGYTF.

The J gene is TRBJ1-6, the V gene TRBV19; a weak D match, TRBD1 (5 bases). The V gene lost 5 bases and the J gene lost 7 bases, with 12 bases spanning the gap. CDR3 length equals 14 residues. CDR1 is LNHDA, CDR2 SQIVND, per germline (reference sequence). CDR3 nucleotides: TGTGCCAGTAGTCCCAGGGCTGGGAATTCACCCCTCCACTTT. The encoded protein is CASSPRAGNSPLHF.

The chain uses TRBV10-3 and TRBJ1-5; TRBD1 is a possible D gene (5 bases). Germline values: CDR1 ENHRY, CDR2 SYGVKD. The length of the CDR3 is 14 residues. The CDR3 DNA sequence: TGTGCTACAGAAGACCGACAGAACAATCAGCCCCAGCATTTT. This gives the protein CATEDRQNNQPQHF.

The chain has TRBV5-1 and TRBJ1-3, with a possible D match to TRBD1 (5 bases). This CDR3 is built from 14 residues. Germline V gene data show CDR1 as SGHRS and CDR2 as YFSETQ. V dropped 4 bases and J dropped 4 bases, with 12 bases sitting between them. The CDR3 here is CASSQAGEGNTIYF. CDR3 nucleotides: TGCGCCAGCAGCCAGGCGGGGGAAGGAAACACCATATATTTT.

The CDR3 region has the DNA TGTGCTAGTGGTTTTCTGGCCAGGTCTATGTGGGGCTACACCTTC. Translating gives CASGFLARSMWGYTF. V gene TRBV12-5 combines with J gene TRBJ1-2; D is unresolved. The V end lost 3 bases, the J end lost 8 bases, and 19 bases lay between the germline ends. The CDR3 is 15 amino acids. Germline V CDR1 and CDR2: LGHNT, FRNRAP.

This sequence joins TRBV9 and TRBJ1-1, with a possible D match to TRBD1 (6 bases). V lost 4 bases to trimming and J lost 1 base, with 8 bases between them. This CDR3 is built from 13 residues. Germline V CDR1 and CDR2: SGDLS, YYNGEE. In DNA form, the CDR3 reads TGTGCCAGCAGCCTACAGGGGAACACTGAAGCTTTCTTT. Protein sequence: CASSLQGNTEAFF.

The J gene is TRBJ2-7, the V gene TRBV7-3; TRBD1 aligns across 7 bases. The CDR3 has 13 residues. The germline gives CDR1 SGHTA, CDR2 FQGTGA. Unmatched junction bases numbered 3, after V lost 4 bases and J lost 3 bases. Written as DNA, the CDR3 is TGTGCCAGCAGCTACGGGACAGACTACGAGCAGTACTTC. This encodes CASSYGTDYEQYF.

J is TRBJ2-1 and V is TRBV4-1; 7 bases map to TRBD2. The V segment lost 8 bases and the J segment 8 bases; nucleotides outside the gene matches: 18. CDR1 and CDR2 (germline): MGHRA, YSYEKL. This CDR3 has 16 residues. CDR3 in amino acids: CASVGTKHQLNDEQFF. In DNA form, the CDR3 reads TGCGCCAGCGTCGGGACTAAACACCAACTTAACGATGAGCAGTTCTTC.

J is TRBJ2-2 and V is TRBV5-6, with 7 positions matching TRBD2. Germline loops: CDR1 SGHDT, CDR2 YYEEEE. This CDR3 contains 16 residues. V was clipped by 4 bases and J by 6 bases; unmatched bases: 12. The CDR3 DNA sequence: TGTGCCAGCAGCCTCGATGGACTAGTGGTCGCCGGGGAGCTGTTTTTT. Protein product: CASSLDGLVVAGELFF.

The chain recombines TRBV5-4 with TRBJ1-2; TRBD1 matches at 8 bases. Germline CDR1 reads SGHNT; CDR2 reads YYREEE (reference sequence). The CDR3 spans 14 residues. The ends lost 0 bases at V and 8 bases at J; junction bases unmatched: 6. The CDR3 bases are TGTGCCAGCAGCTTGGGTCAGGGGGCGGGCGGCTACACCTTC. Residues: CASSLGQGAGGYTF.

The chain recombines TRBV14 with TRBJ2-7; D is uncertain. Germline V gene data show CDR1 as SGHDN and CDR2 as FVKESK. With 0 bases removed from V and 0 bases from J, the gap between germline ends came to 12 bases. This CDR3 spans 16 amino acids. CDR3 nucleotides: TGTGCCAGCAGCCAAGATTCGCGGAAGAGCTCCTACGAGCAGTACTTC. This codes for CASSQDSRKSSYEQYF.